Below, 10 T cell receptor beta chains from the same sample are listed, as sequenced in a study of identical twins. TCRdb processed the 5' RACE reads anew with MiXCR; each CDR3 protein has one entry. The sample has hundreds of thousands of distinct CDR3 sequences, around 8% seen once; the top ten hold just under 2%. These data are also associated with another study on yellow fever vaccine responses in identical twins.

Sequencing was done on a sample of memory (CD45RO+) T cells sorted from blood. Source of these receptors: a woman in her late teens or twenties in good health.

This clonotype was observed a handful of times. This chain joins TRBV20-1 and TRBJ2-1; 12 bases line up with TRBD2. V trimming: 1 base; J trimming: 4 bases; junction bases outside the gene matches: 11. Germline assignment: CDR1 DFQATT and CDR2 SNEGSKA (reference sequence). This CDR3 is built from 18 residues. CDR3 residues: CSARVRLAGGREYNEQFF. The CDR3 DNA is TGCAGTGCTAGAGTCCGCCTAGCGGGAGGGCGAGAATACAATGAGCAGTTCTTC.

This clonotype occurred many times. V usage is TRBV4-2 and J usage is TRBJ2-7; 10 positions match TRBD2. With V trimmed by 6 bases and J by 3 bases, 8 bases remained unmatched. The CDR3 sequence is 15 residues long. CDR1 and CDR2 from the germline V gene are LGHNA and YNFKEQ. The CDR3 region has the DNA TGTGCCAGCAGTTCGTCACTAGCGGGGTTCTACGAGCAGTACTTC. This codes for CASSSSLAGFYEQYF.

The chain couples TRBV6-2 or TRBV6-3 to TRBJ2-7, with D uncertain. The CDR3 contains 13 residues. The V and J ends lost 5 bases and 3 bases respectively, with 11 bases between them. Germline V gene sequence: CDR1 MNHEY, CDR2 SVGEGT. This CDR3 reads CASSPGRRYEQYF. The CDR3 DNA reads as TGTGCCAGCAGTCCCGGACGGCGCTACGAGCAGTACTTC.

This clonotype was recorded at least ten times. The V gene is TRBV3-1, the J gene TRBJ2-7; D is unresolved. Germline V CDR1 and CDR2: LGHDT, YNNKEL (reference sequence). Trimming removed 4 bases at V and 5 bases at J, with 15 bases between. The CDR3 consists of 14 residues. This chain's CDR3 is CASSPSRSNNEQYF. The CDR3 coding sequence is TGTGCCAGCAGCCCCAGCCGGAGTAATAACGAGCAGTACTTC.

This clonotype was observed a handful of times. This chain links TRBV5-1 with TRBJ2-2; the D call may be TRBD1 or TRBD2 (5 bases each). The CDR3 spans 15 residues. Trimming removed 1 base at V and 4 bases at J, with 11 bases between. Per the germline V gene, CDR1 is SGHRS and CDR2 is YFSETQ. CDR3 nucleotides: TGCGCCAGCAGCTTGACGGGGCCGGGCACCGGGGAGCTGTTTTTT. Its translation: CASSLTGPGTGELFF.

This clonotype was found a few times. The chain couples TRBV2 to TRBJ2-7, with D perhaps TRBD2 (6 bases). Germline V gene lookup returns CDR1 SNHLY and CDR2 FYNNEI. This CDR3 contains 14 residues. The V end lost 6 bases, the J end lost 2 bases, and 14 bases lay between the germline ends. CDR3 protein: CASRQPGATYEQYF. CDR3 DNA: TGTGCCAGCAGGCAACCGGGAGCTACCTACGAGCAGTACTTC. Full variable domain (missing parts from reference TRBV2 and TRBJ2-7): EPEVTQTPSHQVTQMGQEVILRCVPISNHLYFYWYRQILGQKVEFLVSFYNNEISEKSEIFDDQFSVERPDGSNFTLKIRSTKLEDSAMYFCASRQPGATYEQYFGPGTRLTVT.

This clonotype was picked up many times. The chain recombines TRBV28 with TRBJ2-5; D ambiguous. V was shortened by 5 bases and J by 2 bases, with 15 bases between the two germline ends. The CDR3 is made up of 15 amino acids. CDR1 MDHEN and CDR2 SYDVKM come from the germline V gene. The CDR3 region is CASSHPLQKQETQYF. As DNA, the CDR3 is TGTGCCAGCAGTCACCCCCTACAGAAACAAGAGACCCAGTACTTC.

The chain employs TRBV24-1 and TRBJ2-1; 10 bases are a match to TRBD2. CDR3 size: 16 residues. From germline, CDR1 is KGHDR and CDR2 SFDVKD. The ends lost 2 bases at V and 10 bases at J; junction bases unmatched: 10. CDR3 protein: CATSDYERGGVQEQFF. CDR3 in DNA: TGTGCCACCAGTGATTATGAGCGGGGGGGGGTACAGGAGCAGTTCTTC.

This clonotype was observed a handful of times. CDR3 loop: CATSDSDGYNEQFF. The DNA for the CDR3 is TGTGCCACCAGTGATTCCGACGGGTACAATGAGCAGTTCTTC. The chain uses TRBV24-1 and TRBJ2-1; D is ambiguous. With 2 bases removed from V and 4 bases from J, the gap between germline ends came to 8 bases. This CDR3 is 14 amino acids long. Germline values: CDR1 KGHDR, CDR2 SFDVKD.

This clonotype occurred many times. The chain uses TRBV20-1 and TRBJ2-5; a weak D match, TRBD2 (7 bases). Per germline, CDR1 DFQATT and CDR2 SNEGSKA (reference sequence). The V gene lost 5 bases and the J gene lost 5 bases, with 24 bases spanning the gap. This CDR3 spans 16 amino acids. The CDR3 loop is CSAPLLIRGRGETQYF. The DNA of the CDR3 is TGCAGTGCTCCCCTTCTTATCCGGGGGCGGGGGGAGACCCAGTACTTC.